This T cell receptor beta chain comes out of a study of blood T cells in healthy people across ages (dated by TCRdb to the mid-2010s). About the study as a whole: Template switching captured roughly one uniquely barcoded TCR beta cDNA molecule per two T cells in model experiments. The study measured age-related changes in TCR beta repertoire diversity using deep sequencing normalized with unique cDNA molecular identifiers. The donors were divided into four age groups: young (average around 15 years), middle-aged (approximately 39), aged (around 59) and long-lived (more than 75). To avoid experimental bias, donors of different ages were spread randomly across the sequencing lanes. The study analyzed two additional independent replicas of 1 million unique cDNA reads from the same blood draw for two donors, one aged 18 to 30 and one aged 80 or older.

What the research found in general, with its limitations: Estimates of total diversity based on one million sequenced T cells were regarded as lower bounds and as underestimates. Observed TCR beta diversity correlated strongly with the percentage of naive T cells measured by flow cytometry. Since profiling was done on bulk unsorted PBMCs, naive and antigen-experienced compartments could not be conclusively compared. As age increased, observed TCR beta diversity per million T cells dropped in a roughly linear way, and a significant reduction was already evident by age 40. The CMV infection status of donors was not known, potentially confounding age-related changes in expanded clonotypes. Compared with the aged group, the long-lived group had more naive CD4+ T cells, fewer expanded clones and increased TCR diversity, suggesting age selection.

The library was made by 5' RACE. TCRdb records Illumina HiSeq 2500 as the sequencer. A second PCR of roughly 6 to 11 cycles was run with a J-beta primer mix and a sample-barcoded 5' primer. A template-switch 5' adaptor carrying 12 random nucleotides introduced a unique molecular identifier onto each TCR beta cDNA molecule. At least 3 million CDR3-containing paired-end reads were obtained from each sample. All of the RNA was converted into first-strand cDNA using the Mint cDNA synthesis kit, with a TRBC-specific oligonucleotide serving as the primer. All cDNA was treated with uracil-DNA glycosylase and then went through a first 18-cycle PCR with the universal primers M1SS and BC2_uni_R. The paper's processing steps were these. For normalization, 1 million high-quality reads were randomly selected from each sample, with every read carrying a distinct molecular identifier. Instead of being binned into consensus sequences, reads with shared molecular identifiers were discarded. CDR3 identification, clonotype clustering and error correction used MiTCR with a Q25 quality threshold and the strictest error-elimination algorithm. A nonparametric unseen species model with Euler transformation was used to estimate a lower bound on total TCR beta diversity. In-frame beta chains were kept once TCRdb had trimmed the public reads at Q25 with fastp and called clones with MiXCR. For every CDR3 protein sequence, its rows merge into one entry that carries the most common genes and DNA. The V and J calls were determined by TCRdb, not by the authors. This sample lists 2 million or so distinct CDR3 sequences; about 50% were detected once. Roughly 2% of the sample is in the top ten clones.

Donors were approximately 42 systemically healthy Caucasian individuals from Russia aged 6 to 90 years. Each donor gave 8 to 10 milliliters of peripheral blood, collected into EDTA-treated Vacutainer tubes. Ficoll-Paque density-gradient centrifugation was used to isolate PBMCs, with at least 6.5 million per sample. Trizol reagent was used to extract total RNA from PBMCs, with at least 6 micrograms per sample. Naive CD45RAhigh/CD27high T cell percentages were measured by flow cytometry on a PBMC aliquot from every donor. For this clonotype: No antigen is known for it. Per-nucleotide qualities are absent, and no much larger clonotype sits a single base away.

The material sequenced was blood. The clonotype comes from a woman between 40 and 50 years old in good health.

The CDR3 protein is CASSLSTGHVETQYF. The DNA is TGCGCCAGCAGCTTGAGCACAGGGCATGTGGAGACCCAGTACTTC. The V and J genes are TRBV5-1 and TRBJ2-5, with a weak D call of TRBD1 (6 bases match). From the germline V gene, CDR1 is SGHRS and CDR2 is YFSETQ. The CDR3 measures 15 amino acids from cysteine to phenylalanine. Only the CDR3 region is kept as DNA, spanning 45 bases read in frame from base 1. V loses 1 base, J loses 5 bases, and the germline ends lie 15 bases apart.